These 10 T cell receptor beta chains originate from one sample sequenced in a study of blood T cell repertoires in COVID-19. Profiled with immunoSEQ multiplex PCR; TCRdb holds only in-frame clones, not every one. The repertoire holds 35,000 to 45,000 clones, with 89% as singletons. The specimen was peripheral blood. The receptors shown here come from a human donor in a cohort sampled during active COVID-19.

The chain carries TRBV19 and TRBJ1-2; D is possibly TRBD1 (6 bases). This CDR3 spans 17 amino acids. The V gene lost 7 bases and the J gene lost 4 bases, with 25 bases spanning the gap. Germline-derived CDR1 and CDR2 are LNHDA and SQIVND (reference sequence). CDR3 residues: CASTQWKGELVIYGYTF. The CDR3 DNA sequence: TGTGCCAGTACCCAGTGGAAGGGGGAGCTGGTCATCTATGGCTACACCTTC.

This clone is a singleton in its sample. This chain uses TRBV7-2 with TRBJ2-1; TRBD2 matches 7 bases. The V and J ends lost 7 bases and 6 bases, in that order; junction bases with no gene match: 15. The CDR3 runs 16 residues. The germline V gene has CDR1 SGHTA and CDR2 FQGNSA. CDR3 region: CASKKYGGGGTNEQFF. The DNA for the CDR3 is TGTGCCAGCAAGAAATACGGTGGGGGGGGGACCAATGAGCAGTTCTTC.

CDR3 loop: CASRNDRVGETQYF. The CDR3 DNA follows: TGTGCCAGCAGGAACGACAGGGTTGGGGAGACCCAGTACTTC. J is TRBJ2-5 and V is TRBV5-4, with TRBD1 matching over 7 bases. The germline V gene has CDR1 SGHNT and CDR2 YYREEE (reference sequence). The CDR3 totals 14 residues. The V gene end was trimmed by 5 bases and the J gene end by 5 bases; junction bases not matched to a gene: 9.

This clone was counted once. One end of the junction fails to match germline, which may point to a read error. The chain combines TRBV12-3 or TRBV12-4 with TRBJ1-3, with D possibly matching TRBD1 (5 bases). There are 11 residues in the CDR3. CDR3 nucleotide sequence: TGTGCCAGCAGTTTATCGGGGGGGTCCTGGTTT. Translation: CASSLSGGSWF.

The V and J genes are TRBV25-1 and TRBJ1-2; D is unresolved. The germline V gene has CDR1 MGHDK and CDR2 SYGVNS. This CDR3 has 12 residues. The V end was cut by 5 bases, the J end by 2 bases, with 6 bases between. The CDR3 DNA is TGTGCCAGCAGTTTCTCCAACTATGGCTACACCTTC. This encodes CASSFSNYGYTF.

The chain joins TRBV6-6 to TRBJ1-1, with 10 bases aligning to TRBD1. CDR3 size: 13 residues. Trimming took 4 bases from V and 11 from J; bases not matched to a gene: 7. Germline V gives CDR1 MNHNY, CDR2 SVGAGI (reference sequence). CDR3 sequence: CASSSGQGRGAFF. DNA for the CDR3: TGTGCCAGCAGTTCGGGACAGGGGCGTGGCGCTTTCTTT.

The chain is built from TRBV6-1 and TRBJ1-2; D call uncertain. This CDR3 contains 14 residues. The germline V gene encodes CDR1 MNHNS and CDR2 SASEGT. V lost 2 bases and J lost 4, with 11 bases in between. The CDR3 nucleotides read TGTGCCAGCAGTGAAATAAAACAGACCTATGGCTACACCTTC. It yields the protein CASSEIKQTYGYTF.

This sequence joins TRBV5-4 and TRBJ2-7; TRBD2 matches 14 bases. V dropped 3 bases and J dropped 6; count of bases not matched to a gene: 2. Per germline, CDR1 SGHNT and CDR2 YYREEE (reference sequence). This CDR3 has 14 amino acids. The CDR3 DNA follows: TGTGCCAGCAGCTACGGGACTAGCGGGGGCGAGCAGTACTTC. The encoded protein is CASSYGTSGGEQYF.

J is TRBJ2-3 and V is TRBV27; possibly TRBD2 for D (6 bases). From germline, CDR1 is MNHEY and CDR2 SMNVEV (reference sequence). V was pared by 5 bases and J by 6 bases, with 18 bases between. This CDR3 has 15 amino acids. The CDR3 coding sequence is TGTGCCAGCAGTCCCGGGGGACCAGCAACGGATACGCAGTATTTT. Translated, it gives CASSPGGPATDTQYF.

CDR3 coding DNA: TGTGCCAGCAGCTTAACACCCCGAGGAGACACTGAAGCTTTCTTT. Translated: CASSLTPRGDTEAFF. The chain recombines TRBV7-9 with TRBJ1-1; the D is unclear. V lost 2 bases and J lost 3, with 13 bases in between. This CDR3 is built from 15 residues. Germline lookup yields CDR1 SEHNR and CDR2 FQNEAQ (reference sequence).